One and the same sample provided the 6 T cell receptor beta chains below, sequenced in a study of blood T cell repertoires in COVID-19. The repertoire was sequenced with immunoSEQ multiplex PCR; TCRdb's copy has only in-frame clones and lacks some. The data show 110,000 to 150,000 clones, approximately 83% seen once. The sample consisted of peripheral blood. These receptors originate from a woman over 75 with acute or convalescent COVID-19.

The chain employs TRBV12-3 or TRBV12-4 and TRBJ1-2, with D perhaps TRBD1 (6 bases). V lost 5 bases and J 3 bases, leaving 7 bases between the germline ends. The CDR3 runs 12 residues. DNA for the CDR3: TGTGCCAGCAGTCGGACAGACTATGGCTACACCTTC. Translation gives CASSRTDYGYTF.

The chain recombines TRBV5-4 with TRBJ2-3; TRBD1 matches 10 bases. CDR3 length: 15 amino acids. Unmatched junction bases numbered 8, after V lost 2 bases and J lost 8 bases. The germline V gene has CDR1 SGHNT and CDR2 YYREEE (reference sequence). CDR3 residues: CASSLGTGEKSTQYF. The CDR3 DNA is TGTGCCAGCAGCTTAGGGACAGGGGAGAAGAGTACGCAGTATTTT.

The V and J genes are TRBV27 and TRBJ1-1; a weak D match, TRBD1 (5 bases). The germline gives CDR1 MNHEY, CDR2 SMNVEV (reference sequence). The CDR3 spans 15 residues. The V end lost 8 bases, the J end lost 0 bases, and 16 bases lay between the germline ends. As DNA, the CDR3 is TGTGCCAGCCGCCGCGGGGGGGGGATGAACACTGAAGCTTTCTTT. Translation gives CASRRGGGMNTEAFF.

The chain is built from TRBV15 and TRBJ2-3, with TRBD1 matching 7 bases. J gave up 6 bases and V 6 bases, and 9 bases lay outside the gene matches. Germline loops: CDR1 LNHNV, CDR2 YYDKDF (reference sequence). The CDR3 has 14 amino acids. CDR3 DNA sequence: TGTGCCACCAGGCGTAGGGGGCGTTATGATACGCAGTATTTT. It specifies CATRRRGRYDTQYF.

The chain carries TRBV9 and TRBJ1-6; no clear D gene. Germline V gives CDR1 SGDLS, CDR2 YYNGEE. The CDR3 runs 13 residues. With 1 base removed from V and 7 bases from J, the gap between germline ends came to 6 bases. CDR3 nucleotides: TGTGCCAGCAGCGTATCAGGCAATTCACCCCTCCACTTT. Residues: CASSVSGNSPLHF.

This chain joins TRBV4-1 and TRBJ1-3; D gene ambiguous. V was trimmed by 2 bases and J by 2 bases, leaving 16 bases between them. Germline V gene data show CDR1 as MGHRA and CDR2 as YSYEKL. The CDR3 extends over 17 amino acids. CDR3 sequence reads: CASSQRVAGLAGNTIYF. CDR3 sequence (DNA): TGCGCCAGCAGCCAACGGGTGGCTGGACTTGCTGGAAACACCATATATTTT.